The 32 T cell receptor beta chains listed next were all sequenced from one sample in a study of T cell responses to AZD1222 COVID-19 vaccine. The method was immunoSEQ multiplex PCR; TCRdb's version includes in-frame clones alone and lacks a portion of them. The data contain under 140,000 clones, roughly 90% of them singletons. This material consisted of peripheral blood, taken on day 0 of AZD1222 vaccination. The receptors were gathered from an adult in good health.

The chain recombines TRBV5-1 with TRBJ1-1; D is possibly TRBD1 (6 bases). This CDR3 region has 14 residues. V was trimmed by 4 bases and J by 3 bases, leaving 13 bases between them. Per germline, CDR1 SGHRS and CDR2 YFSETQ. CDR3 region: CASSGAGGYTEAFF. The CDR3 DNA reads as TGCGCCAGCAGCGGGGCCGGGGGCTACACTGAAGCTTTCTTT. The full variable domain, rest sourced from reference TRBV5-1 and TRBJ1-1, is KAGVTQTPRYLIKTRGQQVTLSCSPISGHRSVSWYQQTPGQGLQFLFEYFSETQRNKGNFPGRFSGRQFSNSRSEMNVSTLELGDSALYLCASSGAGGYTEAFFGQGTRLTVV.

V and J are TRBV5-1 and TRBJ1-1; D remains unclear. CDR3 length equals 15 residues. V was clipped by 1 base and J by 1 base, with 11 bases between them. Germline V gene sequence: CDR1 SGHRS, CDR2 YFSETQ. The CDR3: CASSLRADSNTEAFF. The CDR3 DNA is TGCGCCAGCAGCTTGAGGGCAGATTCGAACACTGAAGCTTTCTTT.

The chain couples TRBV9 to TRBJ1-2; TRBD1 matches at 9 bases. CDR1 is SGDLS, CDR2 YYNGEE, per germline. The CDR3 runs to 15 residues. The ends lost 3 bases at V and 1 base at J; junction bases unmatched: 4. The DNA for the CDR3 is TGTGCCAGCAGCGCAGGGACAGGGATTAACTATGGCTACACCTTC. Protein product: CASSAGTGINYGYTF.

V is TRBV6-4 and J is TRBJ2-6, with 7 bases that match TRBD1. The J segment lost 0 bases and the V segment lost 1 base, leaving 3 bases of the junction unmatched. CDR1 and CDR2 (germline): MRHNA, SNTAGT. This CDR3 region has 17 residues. The CDR3 region is CASSDWGTASGANVLTF. CDR3 sequence (DNA): TGTGCCAGCAGTGACTGGGGGACAGCCTCTGGGGCCAACGTCCTGACTTTC.

The chain combines TRBV28 with TRBJ1-4; possible D gene TRBD1, 5 bases. Trimming removed 8 bases from V and 4 bases from J, with 17 bases in between. This CDR3 has 15 residues. Germline V gives CDR1 MDHEN, CDR2 SYDVKM. DNA of the CDR3: TGTGCCAGCCTATCTTATGGGGCGATTAATGAAAAACTGTTTTTT. This translates into CASLSYGAINEKLFF.

V gene TRBV11-1 combines with J gene TRBJ2-3, with D perhaps matching TRBD1 (5 bases). This CDR3 contains 14 residues. Germline V CDR1 and CDR2: SGHAT, FQDESV (reference sequence). V was pared by 1 base and J by 2 bases, with 7 bases between. CDR3 bases: TGTGCCAGCAGCTTAGAACAGGACACAGATACGCAGTATTTT. Protein: CASSLEQDTDTQYF.

The chain uses TRBV6-2 or TRBV6-3 and TRBJ2-1; D call uncertain. Between the trimmed V and J ends, which lost 6 bases and 4 bases, there was a span of 19 bases. There are 16 residues in the CDR3. The germline V gene has CDR1 MNHEY and CDR2 SVGEGT. This CDR3 reads CASSPRTVYGYNEQFF. The CDR3 DNA reads TGTGCCAGCAGCCCAAGGACGGTCTATGGATACAATGAGCAGTTCTTC.

The CDR3 here is CASSLFGDQPQHF. The CDR3 DNA reads TGTGCCAGCAGCTTATTCGGGGATCAGCCCCAGCATTTT. The V and J genes are TRBV7-8 and TRBJ1-5; no firm D call. CDR1 and CDR2 (germline): SGHVS, FQNEAQ. The CDR3 length is 13 residues. Trimming stripped 2 bases from V and 5 bases from J, with 7 bases between.

The chain has TRBV6-5 and TRBJ1-4, with D tentatively TRBD1 (6 bases). Germline CDR1 MNHEY, CDR2 SVGAGI. Trimming shortened V by 6 bases and J by 4 bases, and 12 bases separated the two germline ends. The CDR3 totals 14 residues. CDR3 protein: CASSGTGLNEKLFF. The CDR3 nucleotides read TGTGCCAGCAGCGGAACAGGGCTTAATGAAAAACTGTTTTTT.

The rearrangement uses TRBV25-1 and TRBJ2-6; a possible D gene is TRBD2 (5 bases). Trimming pared 1 base from V and 2 bases from J, leaving 6 bases between. The CDR3 is 15 amino acids. The germline V gene has CDR1 MGHDK and CDR2 SYGVNS. The CDR3 is CASSESGAGANVLTF. CDR3 bases: TGTGCCAGCAGTGAATCCGGGGCTGGGGCCAACGTCCTGACTTTC.

This clone appeared a single time. The gene calls are TRBV24-1 and TRBJ2-1, with 7 bases that match TRBD1. CDR3 length: 17 residues. The V gene end was trimmed by 4 bases and the J gene end by 1 base; junction bases not matched to a gene: 9. Per germline, CDR1 KGHDR and CDR2 SFDVKD. CDR3 nucleotides: TGTGCCACCAGTGACTACAACACAGGGGAATCCTACAATGAGCAGTTCTTC. It specifies CATSDYNTGESYNEQFF.

The V call is TRBV27, the J call TRBJ2-7, with D perhaps TRBD1 or TRBD2 (5 bases each). Trimming removed 8 bases at V and 0 bases at J, with 11 bases between. In germline, CDR1 is MNHEY, CDR2 SMNVEV (reference sequence). The CDR3 runs to 13 residues. CDR3: CASSGQDSYEQYF. The CDR3 DNA reads TGTGCCAGCTCGGGGCAGGACTCCTACGAGCAGTACTTC.

The count of this clone is one. The chain links TRBV18 to TRBJ1-4; the D is unclear. CDR1 is KGHSH, CDR2 LQKENI, per germline. V was cut by 0 bases and J by 8 bases, with 13 bases left in between. CDR3 length: 15 residues. CDR3 protein: CASSPPGAPGEKLFF. CDR3 sequence (DNA): TGTGCCAGCTCACCACCGGGAGCACCCGGCGAAAAACTGTTTTTT.

V and J are TRBV13 and TRBJ2-3; 8 nucleotides align to TRBD1. The CDR3 runs to 15 residues. Per germline, CDR1 PRHDT and CDR2 FYEKMQ (reference sequence). V was clipped by 3 bases and J by 6 bases; unmatched bases: 8. CDR3 DNA sequence: TGTGCCAGCAGCTTCCAATCAGGGGGCTCTGATACGCAGTATTTT. Amino acid sequence: CASSFQSGGSDTQYF. Full variable domain (missing parts from reference TRBV13 and TRBJ2-3): AAGVIQSPRHLIKEKRETATLKCYPIPRHDTVYWYQQGPGQDPQFLISFYEKMQSDKGSIPDRFSAQQFSDYHSELNMSSLELGDSALYFCASSFQSGGSDTQYFGPGTRLTVL.

The V and J genes are TRBV4-1 and TRBJ2-3; TRBD1 or TRBD2 may be the D gene (5 bases each). The germline CDR1 and CDR2 sequences are MGHRA and YSYEKL. V was shortened by 3 bases and J by 5 bases, with 15 bases between the two germline ends. The CDR3 contains 15 residues. CDR3 amino acids: CASSQTKGFEDTQYF. The CDR3 DNA reads as TGCGCCAGCAGCCAGACTAAGGGGTTCGAAGATACGCAGTATTTT.

The chain uses TRBV5-1 and TRBJ1-5; 10 positions agree with TRBD1. Trimming cost V 4 bases and J 1 base; bases outside gene matches: 8. Germline CDR1 reads SGHRS; CDR2 reads YFSETQ. The CDR3 contains 17 residues. The CDR3 DNA reads as TGCGCCAGCAGCCCGACAGGGGGCGAATTAAGCAATCAGCCCCAGCATTTT. The encoded protein is CASSPTGGELSNQPQHF.

V gene TRBV6-5 combines with J gene TRBJ1-1, with 9 bases that match TRBD1. The length of the CDR3 is 13 residues. Germline-derived CDR1 and CDR2 are MNHEY and SVGAGI. The trim removed 6 bases at V and 5 bases at J, leaving 4 bases unmatched. The CDR3 nucleotides are TGTGCCAGCAGCCTCGGACAGGGGACTGAAGCTTTCTTT. This encodes CASSLGQGTEAFF.

This clone was found once. This chain uses TRBV18 with TRBJ1-2, with D unresolved. CDR3 length equals 12 residues. Trimming took off 2 bases at V and 8 bases at J, with 9 bases between the two ends. The germline V gene has CDR1 KGHSH and CDR2 LQKENI. The CDR3 DNA reads TGTGCCAGCTCACCAAGGCGGGCGGGCTACACCTTC. Protein: CASSPRRAGYTF.

This clone occurred once. This rearrangement joins TRBV27 to TRBJ1-5; D gene unclear. The CDR3 runs 16 residues. Trimming stripped 0 bases from V and 0 bases from J, with 9 bases between. The V gene's germline CDR1 is MNHEY and CDR2 SMNVEV (reference sequence). The CDR3 coding sequence is TGTGCCAGCAGTTTATCCCAGGATTATAGCAATCAGCCCCAGCATTTT. Its protein product is CASSLSQDYSNQPQHF.

The CDR3 reads CAWSLQTGGGYGYTF. The CDR3 bases are TGTGCCTGGAGTTTACAGACAGGGGGCGGCTATGGCTACACCTTC. V gene TRBV30 combines with J gene TRBJ1-2; 10 positions agree with TRBD1. There are 15 residues in the CDR3. CDR1 and CDR2 from the germline V gene are GTSNPN and SVGIG (reference sequence). J was trimmed by 4 bases and V by 2 bases; bases with no gene match: 7.

The chain employs TRBV10-3 and TRBJ1-5; D remains ambiguous. The CDR3 spans 13 residues. Per germline, CDR1 ENHRY and CDR2 SYGVKD. V was shortened by 1 base and J by 6 bases, with 7 bases between the two germline ends. Here the CDR3 reads CAISEWEGQPQHF. The CDR3 DNA reads TGTGCCATCAGTGAGTGGGAAGGTCAGCCCCAGCATTTT.

V usage is TRBV11-2 and J usage is TRBJ1-2, with no clear D. Trimming removed 5 bases at V and 8 bases at J, with 12 bases between. Germline-derived CDR1 and CDR2 are SGHAT and FQNNGV. This CDR3 region has 12 residues. CDR3 DNA: TGTGCCAGCAGCCCCACCCGGGGAGGCTACACCTTC. Translating it yields CASSPTRGGYTF.

The gene calls are TRBV5-8 and TRBJ1-2, with no clear D. In germline, CDR1 is SGHTS, CDR2 YDEGEE. The CDR3 is 13 residues long. V was pared by 0 bases and J by 6 bases, with 9 bases between. The CDR3 bases are TGTGCCAGCAGCTTGGCTCAAGTTGATGGCTACACCTTC. This gives the protein CASSLAQVDGYTF.

The V call is TRBV28, the J call TRBJ1-2; no reliable D call. Trimming removed 7 bases at V and 8 bases at J, with 11 bases between. The CDR3 has 11 residues. Germline CDR1 is MDHEN and CDR2 is SYDVKM. The CDR3 sequence is CASTEDRGYTF. CDR3 bases: TGTGCCAGCACCGAGGATCGAGGCTACACCTTC.

This chain joins TRBV24-1 and TRBJ1-2; D is perhaps TRBD1 (6 bases). The ends were cut back, 9 bases at V and 10 bases at J, with 14 bases in the middle. The germline gives CDR1 KGHDR, CDR2 SFDVKD. This CDR3 contains 11 residues. The CDR3 loop reads CATGAQGHYTF. The CDR3 DNA follows: TGTGCCACCGGGGCACAGGGCCACTACACCTTC.

The chain joins TRBV3-1 (or the pseudogene TRBV3-2) to TRBJ1-4; 7 bases are shared with TRBD1. The CDR3 length is 15 residues. The germline gives CDR1 LGHDT, CDR2 YNNKEL (reference sequence). J was trimmed by 7 bases and V by 3 bases; bases with no gene match: 8. CDR3 DNA: TGTGCCAGCAGCCACCCCAGGGGGTCGAGTGAAAAACTGTTTTTT. This sequence encodes CASSHPRGSSEKLFF.

This clone was observed a few times. This chain connects TRBV2 to TRBJ1-6; D gene uncertain. Trimming took off 2 bases at V and 10 bases at J, with 6 bases between the two ends. The length of the CDR3 is 12 residues. In germline, CDR1 is SNHLY, CDR2 FYNNEI. The CDR3 region is CASSEIGSPLHF. The CDR3 DNA is TGTGCCAGCAGTGAAATTGGGTCACCCCTCCACTTT.

The J gene is TRBJ2-7, the V gene TRBV11-3; D possibly corresponds to TRBD2 (6 bases). CDR1 and CDR2 (germline): SGHNT, YENEEA. The V end lost 5 bases, the J end lost 6 bases, and 11 bases lay between the germline ends. CDR3 length: 12 amino acids. In DNA form, the CDR3 reads TGTGCCAGCAGCACCCTGGGGGGCGAGCAGTACTTC. Translated: CASSTLGGEQYF.

This sequence joins TRBV11-3 and TRBJ1-4; tentatively, D is TRBD1 (5 bases). The CDR3 is made up of 15 amino acids. V was clipped by 4 bases and J by 4 bases, with 13 bases between them. Germline-derived CDR1 and CDR2 are SGHNT and YENEEA. CDR3 protein: CASSSGTGFNEKLFF. DNA of the CDR3: TGTGCCAGCAGCTCCGGGACGGGTTTTAATGAAAAACTGTTTTTT.

The chain has TRBV28 and TRBJ1-3; TRBD1 matches at 7 bases. Germline CDR1 reads MDHEN; CDR2 reads SYDVKM. The CDR3 covers 15 residues. With V trimmed by 4 bases and J by 5 bases, 8 bases remained unmatched. The CDR3 spells CASSSAGTDRNTIYF. The CDR3 nucleotides are TGTGCCAGCAGTTCTGCAGGGACAGACAGAAACACCATATATTTT.

Written as DNA, the CDR3 is TGTGCCAGCAGCTTAGTTCCTGGGACCACTGAAGCTTTCTTT. Protein: CASSLVPGTTEAFF. The chain has TRBV11-2 and TRBJ1-1, with TRBD1 as a possible D gene (5 bases). Germline CDR1 SGHAT, CDR2 FQNNGV. The CDR3 covers 14 residues. V was shortened by 1 base and J by 4 bases, with 10 bases between the two germline ends. The entire variable domain, with the rest obtained from reference TRBV11-2 and TRBJ1-1, is as follows: EAGVAQSPRYKIIEKRQSVAFWCNPISGHATLYWYQQILGQGPKLLIQFQNNGVVDDSQLPKDRFSAERLKGVDSTLKIQPAKLEDSAVYLCASSLVPGTTEAFFGQGTRLTVV.

The rearrangement joins TRBV19 to TRBJ1-1; D is unclear. This CDR3 spans 11 amino acids. V lost 3 bases and J lost 6, with 5 bases in between. From germline, CDR1 is LNHDA and CDR2 SQIVND (reference sequence). The CDR3 region has the DNA TGTGCCAGTAGTATGGGCTCTGAAGCTTTCTTT. Its protein product is CASSMGSEAFF.